This TCR beta chain is from a study of T cell responses to AZD1222 COVID-19 vaccine. About the study: Doses given second, at about 4 or about 12 weeks, were pooled. Broader study findings: The breadth and depth of Spike-specific TCRs increased once two AZD1222 doses had been given. The sample set comprised mostly white British donors with more females, and clonal diversity was possibly underestimated.

CDR3 length: 13 residues. Trimming shortened V by 6 bases and J by 7 bases, and 13 bases separated the two germline ends. Germline-derived CDR1 and CDR2 are ENHRY and SYGVKD. Concerning this clone itself: What it binds is unknown.

Profiling relied on immunoSEQ multiplex PCR, and the TCRdb table lists in-frame clones only, not all of them. The sample includes around 100,000 clones, approximately 81% of them seen just once. The chain recombines TRBV10-3 with TRBJ1-5; a weak D match, TRBD1 (6 bases). The source is an adult in good health. The starting material was peripheral blood, obtained on day 0 of AZD1222 vaccination. CDR3: CAISPDSSQPQHF. For the CDR3, the DNA is TGTGCCATCAGCCCGGACAGTTCCCAGCCCCAGCATTTT.